This passage covers 13 T cell receptor beta chains from one sample sequenced in a study of graft-versus-host responses after intestinal transplantation. The antigens of these receptors remain unknown. Assay: immunoSEQ multiplex PCR; the TCRdb copy retains only in-frame clones and omits some. The data show some 100,000 clones, over 85% seen once. The sequenced sample was unstimulated CD8+ T cells sorted from spleen or lymph node cells, obtained before transplant. These receptors all come from a human donor who was the organ donor for an intestinal transplant.

J is TRBJ2-1 and V is TRBV9; 7 positions agree with TRBD2. This CDR3 comprises 16 residues. CDR1 is SGDLS and CDR2 is YYNGEE in the germline V gene. The V gene end was trimmed by 0 bases and the J gene end by 0 bases; junction bases not matched to a gene: 3. The CDR3 DNA sequence: TGTGCCAGCAGCGTAGTAGGCGGGAGCTCCTACAATGAGCAGTTCTTC. Encoded protein: CASSVVGGSSYNEQFF.

The DNA for the CDR3 is TGTGCCAGCAGTTCCACCCGGGACAGGGGGCTAAGTGAGCAGTTCTTC. This translates into CASSSTRDRGLSEQFF. The chain uses TRBV27 and TRBJ2-1; 12 positions agree with TRBD1. CDR3 length: 16 amino acids. Unmatched junction bases numbered 10, after V lost 4 bases and J lost 9 bases. Looked up from germline, CDR1 is MNHEY and CDR2 is SMNVEV (reference sequence).

V and J are TRBV7-6 and TRBJ1-4, with no clear D. The CDR3 length is 12 residues. V lost 3 bases to trimming and J lost 10 bases, with 9 bases between them. Germline-derived CDR1 and CDR2 are SGHVS and FNYEAQ. CDR3: CASSFRGGKLFF. Written as DNA, the CDR3 is TGTGCCAGCAGCTTTCGGGGTGGAAAACTGTTTTTT.

The chain is built from TRBV4-1 and TRBJ2-3; tentatively, D is TRBD2 (7 bases). Between the trimmed V and J ends, which lost 4 bases and 6 bases, there was a span of 17 bases. The CDR3 totals 15 residues. Germline V gene lookup returns CDR1 MGHRA and CDR2 YSYEKL. The CDR3 DNA reads TGCGCCAGCAGCCTCCCCGGGGGGCGTGGGGATACGCAGTATTTT. Protein: CASSLPGGRGDTQYF.

The rearrangement joins TRBV30 to TRBJ2-7; 8 nucleotides agree with TRBD1. CDR3 length equals 16 residues. The V gene's germline CDR1 is GTSNPN and CDR2 SVGIG (reference sequence). The V gene end was trimmed by 3 bases and the J gene end by 1 base; junction bases not matched to a gene: 11. The CDR3, as DNA: TGTGCCTGGAGAGGCCCCCGGGACAGGAATTCCTACGAGCAGTACTTC. Its translation is CAWRGPRDRNSYEQYF. The full variable domain, its missing parts supplied by reference TRBV30 and TRBJ2-7, is SQTIHQWPATLVQPVGSPLSLECTVEGTSNPNLYWYRQAAGRGLQLLFYSVGIGQISSEVPQNLSASRPQDRQFILSSKKLLLSDSGFYLCAWRGPRDRNSYEQYFGPGTRLTVT.

The rearrangement uses TRBV29-1 and TRBJ1-1; weak D call: TRBD1 (5 bases). Germline loops: CDR1 SQVTM, CDR2 ANQGSEA. V was clipped by 0 bases and J by 5 bases, with 10 bases between them. The CDR3 is 13 residues long. CDR3 in amino acids: CSVEDGGRTEAFF. CDR3 in DNA: TGCAGCGTTGAAGATGGGGGGAGGACTGAAGCTTTCTTT.

The V gene is TRBV27, the J gene TRBJ2-7; D might be TRBD2 (6 bases). The V end was cut by 0 bases, the J end by 3 bases, with 12 bases between. The germline gives CDR1 MNHEY, CDR2 SMNVEV (reference sequence). The CDR3 is 15 residues long. This CDR3 is CASSLSYGSGYEQYF. The CDR3 DNA sequence: TGTGCCAGCAGTTTATCGTACGGGAGTGGCTACGAGCAGTACTTC.

The chain recombines TRBV4-1 with TRBJ2-7; TRBD2 matches at 10 bases. Germline trimming cut 1 base from V and 2 bases from J; bases unmatched to any gene: 2. CDR1 is MGHRA, CDR2 YSYEKL, per germline. The CDR3 is made up of 15 amino acids. The CDR3 sequence is CASSQGTSGPYEQYF. The CDR3 DNA reads as TGCGCCAGCAGCCAAGGGACTAGCGGTCCCTACGAGCAGTACTTC.

The V and J genes are TRBV29-1 and TRBJ2-4, with TRBD2 as a possible D gene (7 bases). Germline V gene lookup returns CDR1 SQVTM and CDR2 ANQGSEA. The length of the CDR3 is 13 residues. Between the trimmed V and J ends, which lost 4 bases and 5 bases, there was a span of 12 bases. CDR3 DNA sequence: TGCAGCGTTGTGGGGGGGCTGGAAAACATTCAGTACTTC. Its protein product is CSVVGGLENIQYF.

This clone was picked up one time. The chain combines TRBV4-1 with TRBJ1-1; no reliable D call. CDR1 MGHRA and CDR2 YSYEKL come from the germline V gene. This CDR3 is built from 14 residues. V shed 0 bases and J shed 8 bases, with 13 bases lying between them. In DNA, the CDR3 is TGCGCCAGCAGCCAAGACTGGCCTGCGGAGGAAGCTTTCTTT. This sequence encodes CASSQDWPAEEAFF.

The rearrangement joins TRBV14 to TRBJ2-7; 8 bases agree with TRBD2. The CDR3 totals 15 residues. Trimming at V came to 4 bases and at J to 2 bases, leaving 7 bases not matched to a gene. CDR1 and CDR2 from the germline V gene are SGHDN and FVKESK. CDR3 in amino acids: CASSPTSGGPYEQYF. CDR3 sequence (DNA): TGTGCCAGCAGCCCCACAAGCGGGGGACCCTACGAGCAGTACTTC.

The chain joins TRBV15 to TRBJ1-5; the D gene is possibly TRBD1 (6 bases). Trimming stripped 9 bases from V and 6 bases from J, with 12 bases between. Germline V lookup: CDR1 LNHNV, CDR2 YYDKDF (reference sequence). The CDR3 runs 12 residues. CDR3 nucleotide sequence: TGTGCCACTACGGGGGGCGGTCAGCCCCAGCATTTT. This sequence encodes CATTGGGQPQHF.

The chain is built from TRBV27 and TRBJ2-7; 10 bases agree with TRBD2. V lost 5 bases to trimming and J lost 6 bases; unmatched junction nucleotides: 13. The CDR3 has 16 amino acids. The V gene's germline CDR1 is MNHEY and CDR2 SMNVEV (reference sequence). The CDR3 here is CASSPLKREGPTEQYF. The CDR3 DNA reads as TGTGCCAGCAGTCCACTCAAGCGGGAGGGCCCTACCGAGCAGTACTTC.